The clone carrying this TCR beta chain is labeled as medium-sized. Its antigen is not identified. A mixed TRB-A/B primer pool amplified rearranged TRB by multiplex touch-down PCR. Via MiXCR, TCRdb re-called the multiplex PCR reads, giving one row per CDR3 protein. The sample lists thousands of distinct CDR3 sequences, less than 35% occurring once. The sample originates from a study of T cell repertoires in aging, cancer and after chemotherapy. The template was genomic DNA from peripheral blood, not RNA. Findings and limits, study-wide: Compared with age-matched healthy donors, untreated hematological or solid cancer patients showed higher blood TCR clonality. Across the chemotherapy interval, each cancer cohort showed higher median generation probability, suggesting thymic rebound.

The germline V gene has CDR1 GTSNPN and CDR2 SVGIG (reference sequence). Trimming pared 4 bases from V and 1 base from J, leaving 11 bases between. This CDR3 has 15 residues. The chain employs TRBV30 and TRBJ2-6, with a possible D match to TRBD2 (5 bases). The material sequenced was blood. The TCR comes from a human donor in good health. Here the CDR3 reads CAWTFGGSGANVLTF. CDR3 sequence (DNA): TGTGCCTGGACCTTCGGCGGGTCTGGGGCCAACGTCCTGACTTTC.